A single T cell receptor beta chain is shown here with its context. What it recognizes is unknown. Sequence at one end of the junction differs from germline and may be a read error. Each donor's blood draw was roughly 10 milliliters of peripheral blood. This sample was included in a study of blood T cells in healthy people across ages. Study outcomes and limitations: The study could not conclusively compare naive and antigen-experienced cells, given its unsorted PBMCs.

A second PCR of 7 to 11 cycles used a sample-barcoded 5' primer and a J-beta primer mix. Using its own MiXCR run on the 5' RACE reads, TCRdb lists one record per CDR3 protein. The data contain more than 650,000 distinct CDR3 sequences, roughly 20% of them singletons. The CDR3 is made up of 15 amino acids. Germline V gene data show CDR1 as MNHEY and CDR2 as SVGAGI. The chain links TRBV6-5 to TRBJ2-3, with D perhaps matching TRBD2 (6 bases). This receptor was identified in a man between 65 and 85 years old in good health. Material for sequencing was blood. The CDR3 protein is CASSYSGDRTDTQYF. CDR3 in DNA: TGCGCCAGCAGTTACTCGGGGGACCGCACAGATACGCAGTATTTT.